This T cell receptor (beta chain) is drawn from a study of blood T cell repertoires in COVID-19. This CDR3 spans 13 amino acids. V lost 5 bases, J lost 7 bases, and 12 bases lay in between. Repertoires were generated with immunoSEQ multiplex PCR, while TCRdb's copy carries only in-frame clones and drops some. The repertoire holds roughly 160,000 clones, with around nine tenths as singletons. Seattle's enrolled individuals joined amid active infection and were then monitored longitudinally. The genes are TRBV12-3 or TRBV12-4 and TRBJ2-1, with a possible D match to TRBD2 (6 bases). This receptor was identified in a man aged 55-75 years with COVID-19, enrolled during active disease. Material: peripheral blood. The CDR3 DNA follows: TGTGCCAGCAGTCGGATCAGCGGGAATGAGCAGTTCTTC. It encodes CASSRISGNEQFF.